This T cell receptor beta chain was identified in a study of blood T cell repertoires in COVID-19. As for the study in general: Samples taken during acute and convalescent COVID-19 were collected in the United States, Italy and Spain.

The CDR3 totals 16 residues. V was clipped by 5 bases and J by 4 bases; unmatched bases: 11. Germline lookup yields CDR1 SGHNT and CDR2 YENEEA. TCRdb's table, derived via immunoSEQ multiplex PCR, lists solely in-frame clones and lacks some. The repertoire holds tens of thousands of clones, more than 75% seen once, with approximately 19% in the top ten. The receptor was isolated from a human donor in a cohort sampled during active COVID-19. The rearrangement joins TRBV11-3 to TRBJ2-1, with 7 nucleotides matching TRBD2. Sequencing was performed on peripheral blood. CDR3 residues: CASSPGNGGSYNEQFF. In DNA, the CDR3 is TGTGCCAGCAGCCCGGGAAACGGGGGGTCTTACAATGAGCAGTTCTTC.